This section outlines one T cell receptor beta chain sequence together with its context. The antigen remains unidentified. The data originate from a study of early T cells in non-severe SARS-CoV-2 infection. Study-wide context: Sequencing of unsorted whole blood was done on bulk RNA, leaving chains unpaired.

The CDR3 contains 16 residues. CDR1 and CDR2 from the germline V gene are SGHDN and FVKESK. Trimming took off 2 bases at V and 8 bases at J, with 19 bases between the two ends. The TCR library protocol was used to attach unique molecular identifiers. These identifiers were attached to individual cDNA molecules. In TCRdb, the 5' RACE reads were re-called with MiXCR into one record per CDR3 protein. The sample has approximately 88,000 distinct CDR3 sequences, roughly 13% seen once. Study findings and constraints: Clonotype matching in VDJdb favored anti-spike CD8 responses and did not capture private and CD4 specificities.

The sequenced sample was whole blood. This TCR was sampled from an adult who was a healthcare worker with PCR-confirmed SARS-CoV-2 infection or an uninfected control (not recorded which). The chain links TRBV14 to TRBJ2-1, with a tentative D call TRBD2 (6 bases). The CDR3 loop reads CASSQYQHRGADEQFF. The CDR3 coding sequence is TGTGCCAGCAGCCAATACCAACATCGCGGGGCGGATGAGCAGTTCTTC.